Presented here are 3 T cell receptor beta chains from one specimen sequenced in a study of shared clonotypes between healthy human individuals. The method was immunoSEQ multiplex PCR; TCRdb's version includes in-frame clones alone and lacks a portion of them. This table has more than 2 million clones, around 95% appearing once. Terminally differentiated effector memory CD45RA+ cells were left out of the naive CD8 fraction, which was CD45RO-negative and positively selected for CCR7. The sequencing sample was made of naive CD8+ T cells from PBMCs. These TCRs come from a man younger than 30 in good health. Some clones in this sample may be carry-over from other donors' samples.

The rearrangement joins TRBV7-8 to TRBJ1-2, with D maybe TRBD1 (6 bases). V was cut by 5 bases and J by 4 bases, with 17 bases left in between. Germline V gene sequence: CDR1 SGHVS, CDR2 FQNEAQ. The CDR3 is 15 residues long. As DNA, the CDR3 is TGTGCCAGCAGCCCTACAGGGTGGGGGGCCTATGGCTACACCTTC. This codes for CASSPTGWGAYGYTF.

This sequence joins TRBV5-8 and TRBJ2-1; 9 bases are shared with TRBD1. After removal of 4 bases from V and 3 bases from J, the junction contained 11 bases not matched to a gene. CDR1 and CDR2 (germline): SGHTS, YDEGEE. The CDR3 runs to 17 residues. This chain's CDR3 is CASSPRTGAANYNEQFF. CDR3 in DNA: TGTGCCAGCAGCCCAAGGACAGGGGCCGCCAACTACAATGAGCAGTTCTTC. The full variable domain, with the rest looked up from reference TRBV5-8 and TRBJ2-1, is EAGVTQSPTHLIKTRGQQATLRCSPISGHTSVYWYQQALGLGLQFLLWYDEGEERNRGNFPPRFSGRQFPNYSSELNVNALELEDSALYLCASSPRTGAANYNEQFFGPGTRLTVL.

This clone was seen a handful of times. Different DNA sequences within this sample yield the same CDR3. The V call is TRBV19, the J call TRBJ1-1, with unresolved D. V gave up 4 bases and J gave up 0 bases, with 3 bases separating them. CDR1 is LNHDA, CDR2 SQIVND, per germline (reference sequence). The CDR3 spans 12 residues. The CDR3 loop reads CASSTLNTEAFF. The CDR3 bases are TGTGCCAGTAGTACTCTGAACACTGAAGCTTTCTTT.